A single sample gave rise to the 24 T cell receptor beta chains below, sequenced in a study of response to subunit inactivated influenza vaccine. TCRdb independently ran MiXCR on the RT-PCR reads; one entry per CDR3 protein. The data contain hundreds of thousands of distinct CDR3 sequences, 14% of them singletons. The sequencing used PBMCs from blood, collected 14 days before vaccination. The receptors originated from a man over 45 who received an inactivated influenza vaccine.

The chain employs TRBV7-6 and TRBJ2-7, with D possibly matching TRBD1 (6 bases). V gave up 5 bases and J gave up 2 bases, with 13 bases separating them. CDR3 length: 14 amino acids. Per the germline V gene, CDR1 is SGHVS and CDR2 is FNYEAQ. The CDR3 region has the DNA TGTGCCAGCAGCCTTTCGGGACACACCTACGAGCAGTACTTC. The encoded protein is CASSLSGHTYEQYF.

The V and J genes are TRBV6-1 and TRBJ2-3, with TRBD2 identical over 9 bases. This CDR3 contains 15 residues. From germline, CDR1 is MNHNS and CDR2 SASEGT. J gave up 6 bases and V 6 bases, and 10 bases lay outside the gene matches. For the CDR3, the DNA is TGTGCCAGCAGAAAAAGCGGGGGGCCGTCGGATACGCAGTATTTT. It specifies CASRKSGGPSDTQYF.

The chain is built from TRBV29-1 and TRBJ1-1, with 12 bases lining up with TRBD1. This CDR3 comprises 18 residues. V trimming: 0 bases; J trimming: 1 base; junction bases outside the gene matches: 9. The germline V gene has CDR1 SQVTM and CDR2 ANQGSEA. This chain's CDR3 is CSVEDLGTGGKTNTEAFF. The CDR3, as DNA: TGCAGCGTTGAAGATCTCGGGACAGGGGGCAAAACGAACACTGAAGCTTTCTTT.

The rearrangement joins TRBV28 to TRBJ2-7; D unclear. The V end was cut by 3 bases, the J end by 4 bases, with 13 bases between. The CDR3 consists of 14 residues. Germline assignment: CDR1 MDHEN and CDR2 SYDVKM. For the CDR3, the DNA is TGTGCCAGCAGTTTCGCCCGGACCCTTTACGAGCAGTACTTC. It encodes CASSFARTLYEQYF.

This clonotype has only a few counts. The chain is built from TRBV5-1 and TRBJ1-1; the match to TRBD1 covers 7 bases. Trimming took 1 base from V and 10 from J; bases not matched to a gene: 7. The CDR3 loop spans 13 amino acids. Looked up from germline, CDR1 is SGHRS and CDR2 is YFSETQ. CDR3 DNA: TGCGCCAGCAGCTTGACAGGGGCGACGGGAGCTTTCTTT. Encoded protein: CASSLTGATGAFF.

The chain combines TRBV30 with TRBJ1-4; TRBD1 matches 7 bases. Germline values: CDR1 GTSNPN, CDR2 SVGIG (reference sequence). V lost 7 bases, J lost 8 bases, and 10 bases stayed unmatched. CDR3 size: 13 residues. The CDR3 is CAYLTGAREKLFF. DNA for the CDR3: TGTGCCTACTTAACAGGGGCGCGAGAAAAACTGTTTTTT.

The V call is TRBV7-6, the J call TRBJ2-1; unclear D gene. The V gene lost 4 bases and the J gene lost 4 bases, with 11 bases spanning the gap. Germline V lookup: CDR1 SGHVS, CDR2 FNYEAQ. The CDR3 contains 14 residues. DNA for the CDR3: TGTGCCAGCAGCTCCCCTGGCCTTTACAATGAGCAGTTCTTC. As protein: CASSSPGLYNEQFF.

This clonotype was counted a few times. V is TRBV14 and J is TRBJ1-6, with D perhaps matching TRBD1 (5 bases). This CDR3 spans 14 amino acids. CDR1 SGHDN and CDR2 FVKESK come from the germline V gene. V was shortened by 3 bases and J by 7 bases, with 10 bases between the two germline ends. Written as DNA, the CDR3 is TGTGCCAGCAGCCAGGGACCACCGAATTCACCCCTCCACTTT. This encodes CASSQGPPNSPLHF.

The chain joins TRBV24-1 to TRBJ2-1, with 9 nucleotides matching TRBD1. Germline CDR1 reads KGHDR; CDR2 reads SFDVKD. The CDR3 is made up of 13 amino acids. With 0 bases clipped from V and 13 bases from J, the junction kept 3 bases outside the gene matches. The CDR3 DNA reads TGTGCCACCAGTGATTTGAAGGACAGGGGACAGTTCTTC. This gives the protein CATSDLKDRGQFF.

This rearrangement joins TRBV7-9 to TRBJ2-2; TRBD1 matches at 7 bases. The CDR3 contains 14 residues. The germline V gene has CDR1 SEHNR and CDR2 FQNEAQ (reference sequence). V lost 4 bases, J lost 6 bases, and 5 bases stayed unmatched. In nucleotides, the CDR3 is TGTGCCAGCAGCTCGTACAGGGGACCCGGGGAGCTGTTTTTT. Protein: CASSSYRGPGELFF.

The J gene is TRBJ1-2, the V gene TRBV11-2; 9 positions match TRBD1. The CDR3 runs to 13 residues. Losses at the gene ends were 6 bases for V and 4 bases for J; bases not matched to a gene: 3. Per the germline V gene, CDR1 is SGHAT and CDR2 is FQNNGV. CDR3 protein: CASSRQGGYGYTF. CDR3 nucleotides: TGTGCCAGCAGTCGACAGGGGGGCTATGGCTACACCTTC.

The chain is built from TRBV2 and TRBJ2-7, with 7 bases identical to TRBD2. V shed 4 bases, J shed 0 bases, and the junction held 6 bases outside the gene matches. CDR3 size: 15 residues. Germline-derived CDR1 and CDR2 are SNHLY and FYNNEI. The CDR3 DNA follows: TGTGCCAGCAGTGTGGGGCTAGCGGCCTCCTACGAGCAGTACTTC. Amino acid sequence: CASSVGLAASYEQYF.

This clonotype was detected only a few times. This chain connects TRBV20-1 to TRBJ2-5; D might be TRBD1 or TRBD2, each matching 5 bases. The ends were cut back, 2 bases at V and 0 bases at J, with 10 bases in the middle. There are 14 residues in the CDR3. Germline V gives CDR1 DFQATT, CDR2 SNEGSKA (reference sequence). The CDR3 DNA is TGCAGTGCTAGAACGGGGACCCACCAAGAGACCCAGTACTTC. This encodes CSARTGTHQETQYF.

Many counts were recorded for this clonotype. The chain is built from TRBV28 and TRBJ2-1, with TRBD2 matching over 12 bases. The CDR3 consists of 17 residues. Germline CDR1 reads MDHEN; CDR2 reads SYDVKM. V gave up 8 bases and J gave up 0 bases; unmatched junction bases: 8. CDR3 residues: CASSGLAGPYSYNEQFF. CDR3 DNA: TGTGCCAGCTCGGGACTAGCGGGTCCCTACTCCTACAATGAGCAGTTCTTC.

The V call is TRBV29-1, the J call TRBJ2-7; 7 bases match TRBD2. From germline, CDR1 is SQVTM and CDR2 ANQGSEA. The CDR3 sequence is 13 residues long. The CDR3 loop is CTARGESSYEQYF. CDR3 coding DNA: TGCACCGCTCGGGGGGAGAGCTCCTACGAGCAGTACTTC.

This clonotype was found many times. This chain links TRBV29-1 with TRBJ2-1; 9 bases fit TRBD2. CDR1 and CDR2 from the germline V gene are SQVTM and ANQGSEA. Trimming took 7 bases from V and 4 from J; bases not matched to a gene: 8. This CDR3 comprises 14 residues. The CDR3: CSAETSGKYNEQFF. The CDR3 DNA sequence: TGCAGCGCCGAGACTAGCGGAAAATACAATGAGCAGTTCTTC.

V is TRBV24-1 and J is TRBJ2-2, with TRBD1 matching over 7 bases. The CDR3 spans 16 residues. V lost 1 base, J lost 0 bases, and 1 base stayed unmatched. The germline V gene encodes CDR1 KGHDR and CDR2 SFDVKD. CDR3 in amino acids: CATSDFGTANTGELFF. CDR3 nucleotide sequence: TGTGCCACCAGTGATTTCGGGACAGCGAACACCGGGGAGCTGTTTTTT.

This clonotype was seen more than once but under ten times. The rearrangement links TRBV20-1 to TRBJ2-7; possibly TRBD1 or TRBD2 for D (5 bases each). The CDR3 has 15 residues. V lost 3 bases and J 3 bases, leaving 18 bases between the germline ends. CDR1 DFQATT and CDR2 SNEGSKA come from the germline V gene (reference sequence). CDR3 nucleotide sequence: TGCAGTGCTAGCCCCGAGGGACGGAATTTCTACGAGCAGTACTTC. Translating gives CSASPEGRNFYEQYF.

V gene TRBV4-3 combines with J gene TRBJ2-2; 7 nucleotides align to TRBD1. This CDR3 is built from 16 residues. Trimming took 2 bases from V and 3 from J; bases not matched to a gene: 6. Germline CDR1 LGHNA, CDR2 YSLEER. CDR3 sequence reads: CASSQSWTGHTGELFF. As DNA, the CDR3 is TGCGCCAGCAGCCAATCCTGGACAGGCCACACCGGGGAGCTGTTTTTT.

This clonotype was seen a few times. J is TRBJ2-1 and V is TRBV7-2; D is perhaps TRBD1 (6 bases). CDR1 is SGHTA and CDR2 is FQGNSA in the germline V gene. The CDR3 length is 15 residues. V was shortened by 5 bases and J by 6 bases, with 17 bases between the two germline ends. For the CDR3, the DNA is TGTGCCAGCAGCCCGGTCCTAAGGGGGAGCAATGAGCAGTTCTTC. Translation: CASSPVLRGSNEQFF.

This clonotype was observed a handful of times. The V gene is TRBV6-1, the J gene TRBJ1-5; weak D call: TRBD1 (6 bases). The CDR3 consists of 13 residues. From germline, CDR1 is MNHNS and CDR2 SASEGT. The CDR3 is CAGGQRGNQPQHF. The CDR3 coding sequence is TGTGCAGGTGGCCAGAGGGGGAATCAGCCCCAGCATTTT.

The CDR3 here is CASLKGRGRSETQYF. The CDR3, as DNA: TGTGCCAGCCTCAAAGGGAGGGGGAGGTCGGAGACCCAGTACTTC. The genes are TRBV6-1 and TRBJ2-5; D is possibly TRBD2 (7 bases). Trimming removed 8 bases from V and 5 bases from J, with 21 bases in between. Germline loops: CDR1 MNHNS, CDR2 SASEGT. The CDR3 contains 15 residues.

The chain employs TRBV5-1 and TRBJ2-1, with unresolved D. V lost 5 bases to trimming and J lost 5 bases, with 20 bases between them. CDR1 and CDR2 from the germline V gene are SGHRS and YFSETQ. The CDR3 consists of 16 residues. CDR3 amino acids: CASSNQVIPENNEQFF. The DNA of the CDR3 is TGCGCCAGCAGTAACCAAGTCATTCCGGAGAACAATGAGCAGTTCTTC.

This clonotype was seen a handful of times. CDR3 loop: CASRPGHYGYTF. In DNA form, the CDR3 reads TGTGCCAGCAGACCCGGCCACTATGGCTACACCTTC. This sequence joins TRBV12-3 or TRBV12-4 and TRBJ1-2; D is unclear. V lost 6 bases and J 3 bases, leaving 8 bases between the germline ends. The CDR3 loop spans 12 amino acids.